This passage covers 18 T cell receptor beta chains from one sample sequenced in a study of blood T cell repertoires in COVID-19. Assay: immunoSEQ multiplex PCR; the TCRdb copy retains only in-frame clones and omits some. The table has under 110,000 clones, 75% to 85% seen once; the top ten hold 6.2%. The sample taken for sequencing was peripheral blood. All receptors come from an elderly man with COVID-19, enrolled during active disease.

The chain has TRBV5-1 and TRBJ2-7; weak D call: TRBD2 (6 bases). The germline CDR1 and CDR2 sequences are SGHRS and YFSETQ. V lost 4 bases and J lost 0, with 20 bases in between. CDR3 size: 17 residues. The chain's CDR3 is CASSLDIAEMSSYEQYF. In DNA form, the CDR3 reads TGCGCCAGCAGCCTGGATATAGCGGAAATGAGCTCCTACGAGCAGTACTTC.

V gene TRBV24-1 combines with J gene TRBJ2-1; 7 bases are shared with TRBD1. The germline V gene encodes CDR1 KGHDR and CDR2 SFDVKD. The CDR3 is 15 amino acids. V gave up 3 bases and J gave up 9 bases; unmatched junction bases: 10. CDR3 sequence reads: CATSDPRGAGGEQFF. Written as DNA, the CDR3 is TGTGCCACCAGTGATCCCAGGGGCGCAGGGGGTGAGCAGTTCTTC.

The chain combines TRBV9 with TRBJ2-3, with D hard to call. CDR3 length: 15 residues. The germline CDR1 and CDR2 sequences are SGDLS and YYNGEE. Trimming removed 0 bases at V and 2 bases at J, with 10 bases between. The CDR3 here is CASSVGPGNTDTQYF. In nucleotides, the CDR3 is TGTGCCAGCAGCGTAGGTCCTGGCAACACAGATACGCAGTATTTT.

This clone was counted only a few times. V gene TRBV28 combines with J gene TRBJ1-6; D gene uncertain. The V gene lost 8 bases and the J gene lost 11 bases, with 7 bases spanning the gap. The CDR3 covers 10 residues. Germline V gives CDR1 MDHEN, CDR2 SYDVKM. DNA of the CDR3: TGTGCCAGCGGCGGAGCACCCCTCCACTTT. Translating it yields CASGGAPLHF. Variable domain in full (rest from reference TRBV28 and TRBJ1-6): DVKVTQSSRYLVKRTGEKVFLECVQDMDHENMFWYRQDPGLGLRLIYFSYDVKMKEKGDIPEGYSVSREKKERFSLILESASTNQTSMYLCASGGAPLHFGNGTRLTVT.

The CDR3 loop is CASSLLGRAGNEQFF. CDR3 nucleotide sequence: TGTGCCAGCAGCTTACTCGGGAGGGCCGGGAATGAGCAGTTCTTC. The rearrangement uses TRBV7-9 and TRBJ2-1, with TRBD2 matching 8 bases. V lost 2 bases, J lost 7 bases, and 7 bases stayed unmatched. The length of the CDR3 is 15 residues. From germline, CDR1 is SEHNR and CDR2 FQNEAQ (reference sequence).

V usage is TRBV5-1 and J usage is TRBJ1-3, with 7 bases fitting TRBD1. The CDR3 has 16 amino acids. V shed 4 bases, J shed 0 bases, and the junction held 7 bases outside the gene matches. Germline V gene sequence: CDR1 SGHRS, CDR2 YFSETQ. The CDR3 coding sequence is TGCGCCAGCAGCCTATCCGGGACAGCCTCTGGAAACACCATATATTTT. Protein: CASSLSGTASGNTIYF.

The CDR3 DNA is TGTGCCAGCAGTAACCGGGACAGGGGGCTGATTACCGGGGAGCTGTTTTTT. Translation: CASSNRDRGLITGELFF. The rearrangement links TRBV27 to TRBJ2-2; 12 nucleotides match TRBD1. The CDR3 is made up of 17 amino acids. J gave up 5 bases and V 5 bases, and 9 bases lay outside the gene matches. Germline V gene data show CDR1 as MNHEY and CDR2 as SMNVEV (reference sequence).

The CDR3 DNA reads as TGTGCCAGCAGCTCGTCGACAGGGACGTACGAGCAGTACTTC. Its translation is CASSSSTGTYEQYF. The V and J genes are TRBV5-5 and TRBJ2-7, with 7 bases lining up with TRBD1. V was clipped by 3 bases and J by 4 bases; unmatched bases: 7. Germline V gene lookup returns CDR1 SGHKS and CDR2 YYEKEE (reference sequence). The CDR3 sequence is 14 residues long.

V and J are TRBV5-8 and TRBJ2-3, with TRBD2 matching over 7 bases. Trimming took 4 bases from V and 0 from J; bases not matched to a gene: 5. The CDR3 has 15 residues. Germline CDR1 is SGHTS and CDR2 is YDEGEE. The CDR3: CASSRDYPSTDTQYF. The CDR3 nucleotides are TGTGCCAGCAGCCGGGACTACCCCAGCACAGATACGCAGTATTTT.

The chain has TRBV3-1 (or the pseudogene TRBV3-2) and TRBJ1-2, with TRBD1 identical over 8 bases. J was trimmed by 4 bases and V by 4 bases; bases with no gene match: 8. Germline V CDR1 and CDR2: LGHDT, YNNKEL (reference sequence). This CDR3 is built from 15 residues. In DNA form, the CDR3 reads TGTGCCAGCAGCCCCCGACAGGGGTGGCCCTATGGCTACACCTTC. Translation: CASSPRQGWPYGYTF.

V usage is TRBV12-3 or TRBV12-4 and J usage is TRBJ2-7, with D possibly being TRBD2 (6 bases). With 6 bases removed from V and 2 bases from J, the gap between germline ends came to 11 bases. This CDR3 region has 13 residues. The DNA for the CDR3 is TGTGCCAGCAGCCCGGGACTGGCCTACGAGCAGTACTTC. Amino acid sequence: CASSPGLAYEQYF.

J is TRBJ2-1 and V is TRBV10-3, with D perhaps TRBD2 (5 bases). Trimming removed 0 bases at V and 9 bases at J, with 6 bases between. The CDR3 extends over 12 amino acids. The germline gives CDR1 ENHRY, CDR2 SYGVKD. CDR3 in amino acids: CAISESDSEQFF. The CDR3 bases are TGTGCCATCAGTGAGTCGGACTCTGAGCAGTTCTTC.

The chain couples TRBV28 to TRBJ1-1; 8 nucleotides match TRBD1. Germline CDR1 is MDHEN and CDR2 is SYDVKM. The CDR3 has 16 residues. The V gene end was trimmed by 2 bases and the J gene end by 6 bases; junction bases not matched to a gene: 11. The CDR3 DNA reads TGTGCCAGCAGTTTAGGGGCGGGCCAGGGGGCTTCTGAAGCTTTCTTT. Protein sequence: CASSLGAGQGASEAFF.

The chain is built from TRBV7-6 and TRBJ2-1; TRBD2 matches at 7 bases. This CDR3 region has 15 residues. Trimming removed 4 bases from V and 7 bases from J; junction bases left unmatched: 10. Germline V gene sequence: CDR1 SGHVS, CDR2 FNYEAQ. The CDR3 region is CASSSWGGPGNEQFF. CDR3 nucleotide sequence: TGTGCCAGCAGCTCCTGGGGAGGGCCAGGGAATGAGCAGTTCTTC.

This chain connects TRBV28 to TRBJ2-7, with no clear D. The CDR3 length is 12 residues. Trimming cost V 1 base and J 3 bases, with 4 bases left between them. CDR1 MDHEN and CDR2 SYDVKM come from the germline V gene. In DNA form, the CDR3 reads TGTGCCAGCAGTTTATTCGGCTACGAGCAGTACTTC. This codes for CASSLFGYEQYF.

The chain is built from TRBV10-3 and TRBJ1-2, with 8 bases fitting TRBD1. The V gene's germline CDR1 is ENHRY and CDR2 SYGVKD. Trimming at V came to 5 bases and at J to 6 bases, leaving 8 bases not matched to a gene. CDR3 length: 14 residues. The CDR3: CAISKDRDTDGYTF. The CDR3 DNA reads TGTGCCATCAGTAAGGACAGGGATACGGATGGCTACACCTTC.

V gene TRBV5-6 combines with J gene TRBJ1-1, with D possibly TRBD1 on 6 matching bases. This CDR3 region has 12 residues. V lost 5 bases and J lost 10, with 15 bases in between. Germline V lookup: CDR1 SGHDT, CDR2 YYEEEE. CDR3 protein: CASSRPTGIAFF. The DNA for the CDR3 is TGTGCCAGCAGTCGGCCCACAGGGATAGCTTTCTTT.

This chain connects TRBV5-1 to TRBJ2-7; 12 nucleotides match TRBD1. The CDR3 covers 16 residues. The junction had 10 bases not matched to a gene; V was cut back by 4 bases and J by 5 bases. In germline, CDR1 is SGHRS, CDR2 YFSETQ. The CDR3 loop reads CASSPLTGTGGHEQYF. The CDR3 DNA follows: TGCGCCAGCAGCCCTCTTACGGGGACAGGGGGCCACGAGCAGTACTTC.